This T cell receptor (beta chain) is from a study of control samples from healthy donors and cancer patients. This CDR3 spans 15 amino acids. Germline CDR1 reads KGHDR; CDR2 reads SFDVKD. The junction had 3 bases not matched to a gene; V was cut back by 4 bases and J by 1 base. This table comes from immunoSEQ multiplex PCR, and its TCRdb copy is limited to in-frame clones, with some not included. This table holds some 100,000 clones, approximately 86% found once. The source material was blood. This TCR was recovered from a woman between 50 and 59 years old in good health. The gene calls are TRBV24-1 and TRBJ2-3; TRBD1 agrees at 8 bases. In nucleotides, the CDR3 is TGTGCCACCAGTGACCCGGGACAGGGCACAGATACGCAGTATTTT. Protein product: CATSDPGQGTDTQYF.